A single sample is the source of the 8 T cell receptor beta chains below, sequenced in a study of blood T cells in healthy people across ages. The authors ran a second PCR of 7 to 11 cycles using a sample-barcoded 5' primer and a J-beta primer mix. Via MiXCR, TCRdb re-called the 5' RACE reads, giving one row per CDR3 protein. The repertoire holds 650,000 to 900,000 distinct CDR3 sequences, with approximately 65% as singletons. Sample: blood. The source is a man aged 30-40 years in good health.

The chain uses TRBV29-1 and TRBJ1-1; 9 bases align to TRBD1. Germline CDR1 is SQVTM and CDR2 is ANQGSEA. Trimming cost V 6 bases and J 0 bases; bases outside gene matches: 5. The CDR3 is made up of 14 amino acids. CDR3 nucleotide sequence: TGCAGCGTCGCTTGGGACAGGGTGAACACTGAAGCTTTCTTT. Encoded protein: CSVAWDRVNTEAFF. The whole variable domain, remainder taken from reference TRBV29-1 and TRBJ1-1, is SAVISQKPSRDICQRGTSLTIQCQVDSQVTMMFWYRQQPGQSLTLIATANQGSEATYESGFVIDKFPISRPNLTFSTLTVSNMSPEDSSIYLCSVAWDRVNTEAFFGQGTRLTVV.

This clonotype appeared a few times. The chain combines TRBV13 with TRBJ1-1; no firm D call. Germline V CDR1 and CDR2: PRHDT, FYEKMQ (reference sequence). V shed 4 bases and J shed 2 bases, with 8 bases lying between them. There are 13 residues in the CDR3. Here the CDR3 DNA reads TGTGCCAGCAGCTCCCCGGGAAACACTGAAGCTTTCTTT. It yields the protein CASSSPGNTEAFF. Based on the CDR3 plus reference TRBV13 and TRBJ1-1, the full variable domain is AAGVIQSPRHLIKEKRETATLKCYPIPRHDTVYWYQQGPGQDPQFLISFYEKMQSDKGSIPDRFSAQQFSDYHSELNMSSLELGDSALYFCASSSPGNTEAFFGQGTRLTVV.

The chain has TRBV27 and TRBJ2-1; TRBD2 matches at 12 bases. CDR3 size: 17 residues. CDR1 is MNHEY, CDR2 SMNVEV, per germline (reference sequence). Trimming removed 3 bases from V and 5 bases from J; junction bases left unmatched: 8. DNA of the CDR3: TGTGCCAGCAGTTTTGGTACTAGCGGGGGGTGGGACAATGAGCAGTTCTTC. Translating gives CASSFGTSGGWDNEQFF.

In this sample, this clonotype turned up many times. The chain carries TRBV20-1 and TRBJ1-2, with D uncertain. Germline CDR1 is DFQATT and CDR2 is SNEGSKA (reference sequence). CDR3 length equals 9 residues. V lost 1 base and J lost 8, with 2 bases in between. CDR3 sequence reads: CSARGGYTF. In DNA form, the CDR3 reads TGCAGTGCTAGAGGCGGCTACACCTTC.

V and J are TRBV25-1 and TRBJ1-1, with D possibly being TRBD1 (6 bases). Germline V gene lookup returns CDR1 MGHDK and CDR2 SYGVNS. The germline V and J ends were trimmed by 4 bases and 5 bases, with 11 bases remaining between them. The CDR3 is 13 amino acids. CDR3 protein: CASSVGGVTEAFF. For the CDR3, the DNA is TGTGCCAGCAGTGTAGGGGGTGTGACTGAAGCTTTCTTT.

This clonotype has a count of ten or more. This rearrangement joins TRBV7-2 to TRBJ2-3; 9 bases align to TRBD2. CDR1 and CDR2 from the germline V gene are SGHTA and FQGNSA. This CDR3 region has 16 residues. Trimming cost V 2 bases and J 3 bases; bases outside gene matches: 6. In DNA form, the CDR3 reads TGTGCCAGCAGCTTAATAGCGGGGGTAGGGACAGATACGCAGTATTTT. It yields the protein CASSLIAGVGTDTQYF.

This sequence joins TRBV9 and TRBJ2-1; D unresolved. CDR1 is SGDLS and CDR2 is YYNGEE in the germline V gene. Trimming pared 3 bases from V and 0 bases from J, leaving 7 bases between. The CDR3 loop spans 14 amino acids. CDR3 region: CASSAHGSYNEQFF. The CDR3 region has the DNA TGTGCCAGCAGCGCCCATGGCTCCTACAATGAGCAGTTCTTC.

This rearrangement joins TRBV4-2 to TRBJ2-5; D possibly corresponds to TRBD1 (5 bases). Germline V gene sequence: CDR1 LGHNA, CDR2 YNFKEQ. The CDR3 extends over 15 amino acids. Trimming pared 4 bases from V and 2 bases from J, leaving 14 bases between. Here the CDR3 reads CASSLDPGPQETQYF. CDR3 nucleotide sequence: TGTGCCAGCAGCCTTGATCCAGGGCCACAAGAGACCCAGTACTTC.